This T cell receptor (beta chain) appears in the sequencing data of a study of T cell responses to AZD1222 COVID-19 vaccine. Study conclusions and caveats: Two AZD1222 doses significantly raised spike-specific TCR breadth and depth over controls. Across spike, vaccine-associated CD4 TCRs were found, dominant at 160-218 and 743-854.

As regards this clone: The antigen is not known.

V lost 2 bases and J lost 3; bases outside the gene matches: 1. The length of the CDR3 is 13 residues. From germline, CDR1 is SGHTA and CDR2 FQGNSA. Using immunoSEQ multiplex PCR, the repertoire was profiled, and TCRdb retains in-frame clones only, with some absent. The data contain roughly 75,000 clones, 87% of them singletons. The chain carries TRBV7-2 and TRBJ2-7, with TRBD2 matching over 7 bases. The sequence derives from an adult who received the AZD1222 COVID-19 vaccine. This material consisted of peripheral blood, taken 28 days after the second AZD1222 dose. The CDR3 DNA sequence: TGTGCCAGCAGCTTAAGCGGGGACTACGAGCAGTACTTC. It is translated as CASSLSGDYEQYF.